This entry lists 8 T cell receptor beta chains sequenced from one sample in a study of T cell responses to AZD1222 COVID-19 vaccine. Generated by immunoSEQ multiplex PCR, the TCRdb table keeps only in-frame clones and is missing some. Here the sample spans about 120,000 clones, 70% to 90% being singletons. This sample comprised peripheral blood, obtained on day 0 of AZD1222 vaccination. The receptors here all came from an adult in good health.

This sequence joins TRBV30 and TRBJ1-1, with 7 bases matching TRBD1. Germline assignment: CDR1 GTSNPN and CDR2 SVGIG (reference sequence). With V trimmed by 4 bases and J by 5 bases, 7 bases remained unmatched. CDR3 length: 13 residues. DNA for the CDR3: TGTGCCTGGACTAGGGACAGCGGGACTGAAGCTTTCTTT. Translating gives CAWTRDSGTEAFF.

V gene TRBV30 combines with J gene TRBJ2-7; TRBD2 might be the D (5 bases). V dropped 7 bases and J dropped 5 bases, with 21 bases sitting between them. This CDR3 region has 14 residues. CDR1 GTSNPN and CDR2 SVGIG come from the germline V gene (reference sequence). The chain's CDR3 is CASRPARGWNEQYF. DNA of the CDR3: TGTGCCTCCAGACCCGCTCGGGGTTGGAACGAGCAGTACTTC.

V and J are TRBV11-2 and TRBJ2-5, with D possibly being TRBD1 (5 bases). CDR1 is SGHAT, CDR2 FQNNGV, per germline. The CDR3 is made up of 15 amino acids. Trimming took 0 bases from V and 3 from J, leaving 11 bases between them. CDR3 protein: CASSLEWGQKETQYF. The CDR3 coding sequence is TGTGCCAGCAGCTTAGAATGGGGCCAGAAAGAGACCCAGTACTTC.

This chain connects TRBV5-1 to TRBJ2-1; D uncertain. The germline gives CDR1 SGHRS, CDR2 YFSETQ. Trimming removed 3 bases at V and 10 bases at J, with 14 bases between. The CDR3 runs to 13 residues. The CDR3 bases are TGCGCCAGCAGCTGGGCGGTTAGGAACGAGCAGTTCTTC. Translated, it gives CASSWAVRNEQFF.

V gene TRBV6-5 combines with J gene TRBJ1-6; D may be TRBD1 (5 bases). The germline V gene encodes CDR1 MNHEY and CDR2 SVGAGI. This CDR3 spans 13 amino acids. The V end was cut by 4 bases, the J end by 5 bases, with 6 bases between. The CDR3, as DNA: TGTGCCAGCAGTTTCAGGGATAATTCACCCCTCCACTTT. It is translated as CASSFRDNSPLHF.

The chain employs TRBV12-3 or TRBV12-4 and TRBJ2-7; D ambiguous. V lost 5 bases and J 4 bases, leaving 9 bases between the germline ends. The CDR3 totals 12 residues. The CDR3 sequence: CASSPQRYEQYF. The CDR3 DNA follows: TGTGCCAGCAGTCCTCAGAGATACGAGCAGTACTTC.

J is TRBJ1-4 and V is TRBV7-9; 8 nucleotides line up with TRBD1. CDR1 is SEHNR and CDR2 is FQNEAQ in the germline V gene (reference sequence). The CDR3 has 15 amino acids. J lost 8 bases, V lost 0 bases, and 5 bases had no gene match. The CDR3 loop is CASSLAEDREEKLFF. CDR3 nucleotide sequence: TGTGCCAGCAGCTTAGCAGAGGACAGGGAGGAAAAACTGTTTTTT.

The rearrangement joins TRBV6-5 to TRBJ1-3, with D hard to call. Trimming pared 8 bases from V and 0 bases from J, leaving 8 bases between. Per the germline V gene, CDR1 is MNHEY and CDR2 is SVGAGI. This CDR3 is built from 13 residues. Here the CDR3 reads CASGAYSGNTIYF. The CDR3 DNA reads TGTGCCAGCGGCGCCTACTCTGGAAACACCATATATTTT.